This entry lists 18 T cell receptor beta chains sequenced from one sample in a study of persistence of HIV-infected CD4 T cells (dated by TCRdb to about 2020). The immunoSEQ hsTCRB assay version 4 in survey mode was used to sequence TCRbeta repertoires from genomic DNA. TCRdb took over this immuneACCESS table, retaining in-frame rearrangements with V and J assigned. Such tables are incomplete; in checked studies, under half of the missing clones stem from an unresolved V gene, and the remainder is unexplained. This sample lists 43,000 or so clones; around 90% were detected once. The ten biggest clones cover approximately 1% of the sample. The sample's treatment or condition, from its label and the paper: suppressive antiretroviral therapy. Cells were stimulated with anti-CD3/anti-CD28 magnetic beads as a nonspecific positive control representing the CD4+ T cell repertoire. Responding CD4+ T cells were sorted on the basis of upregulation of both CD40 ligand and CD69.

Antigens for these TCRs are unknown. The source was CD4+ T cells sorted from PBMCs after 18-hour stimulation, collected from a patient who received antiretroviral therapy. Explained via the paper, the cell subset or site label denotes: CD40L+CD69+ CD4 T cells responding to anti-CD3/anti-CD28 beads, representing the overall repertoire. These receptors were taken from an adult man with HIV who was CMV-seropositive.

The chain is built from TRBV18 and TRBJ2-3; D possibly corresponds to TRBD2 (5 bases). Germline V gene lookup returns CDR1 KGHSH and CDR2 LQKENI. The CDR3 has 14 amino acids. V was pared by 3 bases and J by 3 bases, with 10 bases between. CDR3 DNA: TGTGCCAGCTCACCGAGGGCTGGGACAGATACGCAGTATTTT. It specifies CASSPRAGTDTQYF. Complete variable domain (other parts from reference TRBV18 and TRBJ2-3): NAGVMQNPRHLVRRRGQEARLRCSPMKGHSHVYWYRQLPEEGLKFMVYLQKENIIDESGMPKERFSAEFPKEGPSILRIQQVVRGDSAAYFCASSPRAGTDTQYFGPGTRLTVL.

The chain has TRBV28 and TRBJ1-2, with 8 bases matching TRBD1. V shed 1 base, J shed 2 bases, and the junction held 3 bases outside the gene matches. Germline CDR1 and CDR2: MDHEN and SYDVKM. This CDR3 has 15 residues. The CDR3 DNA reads TGTGCCAGCAGTTTATCGGGACAGGAGAACTATGGCTACACCTTC. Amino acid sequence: CASSLSGQENYGYTF.

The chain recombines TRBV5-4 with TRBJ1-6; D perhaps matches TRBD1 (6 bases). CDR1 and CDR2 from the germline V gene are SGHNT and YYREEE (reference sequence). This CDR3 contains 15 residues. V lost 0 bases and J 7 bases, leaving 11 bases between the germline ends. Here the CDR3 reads CASSLDRVGNSPLHF. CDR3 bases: TGTGCCAGCAGCTTGGACAGGGTGGGGAATTCACCCCTCCACTTT.

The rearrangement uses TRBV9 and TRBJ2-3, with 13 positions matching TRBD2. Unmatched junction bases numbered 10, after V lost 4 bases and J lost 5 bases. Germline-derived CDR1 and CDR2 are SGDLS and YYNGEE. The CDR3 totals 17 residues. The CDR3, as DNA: TGTGCCAGCAGCTTTTCGACTAGCGGGGGGTACGGAGATACGCAGTATTTT. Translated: CASSFSTSGGYGDTQYF.

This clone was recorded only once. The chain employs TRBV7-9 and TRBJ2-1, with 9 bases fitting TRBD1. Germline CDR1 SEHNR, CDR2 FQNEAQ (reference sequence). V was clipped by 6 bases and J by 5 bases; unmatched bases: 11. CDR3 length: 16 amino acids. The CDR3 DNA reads TGTGCCAGCAGGGGGACAGGGTCCATATTCCACAATGAGCAGTTCTTC. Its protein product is CASRGTGSIFHNEQFF.

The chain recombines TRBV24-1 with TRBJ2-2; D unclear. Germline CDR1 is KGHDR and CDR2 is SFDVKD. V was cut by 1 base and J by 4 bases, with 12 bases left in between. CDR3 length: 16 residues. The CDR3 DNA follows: TGTGCCACCAGTGATTTAGGCACATCGGGCACCGGGGAGCTGTTTTTT. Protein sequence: CATSDLGTSGTGELFF.

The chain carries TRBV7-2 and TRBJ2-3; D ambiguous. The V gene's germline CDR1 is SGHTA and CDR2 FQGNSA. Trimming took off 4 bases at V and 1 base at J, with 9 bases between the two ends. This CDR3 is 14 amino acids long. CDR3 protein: CASSSYLGTDTQYF. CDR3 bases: TGTGCCAGCAGCTCCTATCTGGGCACAGATACGCAGTATTTT.

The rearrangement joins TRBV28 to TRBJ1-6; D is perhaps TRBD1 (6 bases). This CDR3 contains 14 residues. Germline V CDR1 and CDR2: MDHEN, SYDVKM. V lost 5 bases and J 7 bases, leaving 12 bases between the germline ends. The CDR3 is CASSLGGANSPLHF. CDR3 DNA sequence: TGTGCCAGCAGTCTCGGGGGGGCCAATTCACCCCTCCACTTT.

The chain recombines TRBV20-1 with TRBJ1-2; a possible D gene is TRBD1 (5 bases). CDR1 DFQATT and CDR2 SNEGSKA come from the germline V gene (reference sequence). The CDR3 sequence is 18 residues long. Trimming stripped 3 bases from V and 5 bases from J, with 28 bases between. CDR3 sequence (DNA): TGCAGTGCTAGTTCTCGGGCCTCTACCGGGACGAAAGGATATGGCTACACCTTC. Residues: CSASSRASTGTKGYGYTF.

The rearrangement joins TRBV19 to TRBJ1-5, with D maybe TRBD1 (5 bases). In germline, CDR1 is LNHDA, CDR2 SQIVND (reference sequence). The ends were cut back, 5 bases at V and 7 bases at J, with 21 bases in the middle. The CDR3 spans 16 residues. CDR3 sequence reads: CASSAREGTRVQPQHF. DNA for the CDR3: TGTGCCAGTAGTGCCCGCGAGGGGACTCGCGTGCAGCCCCAGCATTTT.

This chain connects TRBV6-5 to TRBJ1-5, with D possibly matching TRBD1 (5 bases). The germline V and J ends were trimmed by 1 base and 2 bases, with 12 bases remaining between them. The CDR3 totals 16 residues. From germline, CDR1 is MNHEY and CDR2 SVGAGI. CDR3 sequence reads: CASSYLGVGGNQPQHF. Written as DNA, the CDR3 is TGTGCCAGCAGTTACTTGGGGGTTGGAGGCAATCAGCCCCAGCATTTT.

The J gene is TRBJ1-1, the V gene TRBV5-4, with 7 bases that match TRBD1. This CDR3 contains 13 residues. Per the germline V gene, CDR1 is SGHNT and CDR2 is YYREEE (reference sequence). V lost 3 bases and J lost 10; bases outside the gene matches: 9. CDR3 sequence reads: CASSSRGGRRAFF. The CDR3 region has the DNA TGTGCCAGCAGCTCCCGAGGGGGCCGTCGAGCTTTCTTT.

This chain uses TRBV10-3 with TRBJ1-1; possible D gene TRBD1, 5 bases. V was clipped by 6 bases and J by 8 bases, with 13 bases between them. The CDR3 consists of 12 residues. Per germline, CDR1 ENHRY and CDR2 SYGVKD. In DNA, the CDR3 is TGTGCCATCAGCGGGACCAACAGCGAAGCTTTCTTT. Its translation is CAISGTNSEAFF.

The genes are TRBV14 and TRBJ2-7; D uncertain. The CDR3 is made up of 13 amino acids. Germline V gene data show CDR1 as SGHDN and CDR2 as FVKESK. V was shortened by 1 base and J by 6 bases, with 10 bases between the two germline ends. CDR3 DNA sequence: TGTGCCAGCAGCCAAGGCATCGTCGCCGAGCAGTACTTC. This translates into CASSQGIVAEQYF. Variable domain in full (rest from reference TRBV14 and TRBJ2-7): EAGVTQFPSHSVIEKGQTVTLRCDPISGHDNLYWYRRVMGKEIKFLLHFVKESKQDESGMPNNRFLAERTGGTYSTLKVQPAELEDSGVYFCASSQGIVAEQYFGPGTRLTVT.

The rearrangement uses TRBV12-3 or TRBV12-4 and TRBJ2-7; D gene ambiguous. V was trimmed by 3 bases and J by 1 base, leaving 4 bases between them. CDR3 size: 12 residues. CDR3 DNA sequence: TGTGCCAGCAGTTTCGCATCCTACGAGCAGTACTTC. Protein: CASSFASYEQYF.

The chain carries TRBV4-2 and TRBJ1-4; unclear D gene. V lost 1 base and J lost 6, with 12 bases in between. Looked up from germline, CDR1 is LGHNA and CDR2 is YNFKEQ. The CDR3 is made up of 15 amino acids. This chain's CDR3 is CASSQVGPGDEKLFF. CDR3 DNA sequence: TGTGCCAGCAGCCAAGTAGGGCCCGGGGATGAAAAACTGTTTTTT.

The DNA for the CDR3 is TGTGCCATCAGTGACCCTGGGGGACTAGCGAGGTGGGAGCAGTACTTC. It is translated as CAISDPGGLARWEQYF. The chain employs TRBV10-3 and TRBJ2-7; 10 positions agree with TRBD2. Losses at the gene ends were 3 bases for V and 7 bases for J; bases not matched to a gene: 12. This CDR3 is built from 16 residues. CDR1 ENHRY and CDR2 SYGVKD come from the germline V gene.

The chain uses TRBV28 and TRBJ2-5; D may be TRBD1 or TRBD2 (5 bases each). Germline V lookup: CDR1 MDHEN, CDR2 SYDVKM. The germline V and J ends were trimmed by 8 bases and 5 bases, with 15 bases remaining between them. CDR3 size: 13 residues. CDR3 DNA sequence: TGTGCCAGCGGGGGTTACGTTGGGGAGACCCAGTACTTC. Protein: CASGGYVGETQYF.